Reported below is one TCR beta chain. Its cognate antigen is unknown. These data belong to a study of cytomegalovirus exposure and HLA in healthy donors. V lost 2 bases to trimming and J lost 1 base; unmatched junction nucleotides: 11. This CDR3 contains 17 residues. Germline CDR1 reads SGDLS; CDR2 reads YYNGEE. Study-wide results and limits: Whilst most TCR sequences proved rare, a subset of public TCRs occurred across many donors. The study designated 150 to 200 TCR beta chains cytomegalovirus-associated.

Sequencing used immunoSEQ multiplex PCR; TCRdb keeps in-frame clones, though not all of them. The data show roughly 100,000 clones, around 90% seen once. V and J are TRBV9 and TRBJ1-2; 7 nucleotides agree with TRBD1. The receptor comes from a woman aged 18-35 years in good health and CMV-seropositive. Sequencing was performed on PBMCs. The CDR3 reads CASSVTGTADLNYGYTF. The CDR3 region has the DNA TGTGCCAGCAGCGTCACCGGGACAGCAGACCTTAACTATGGCTACACCTTC.